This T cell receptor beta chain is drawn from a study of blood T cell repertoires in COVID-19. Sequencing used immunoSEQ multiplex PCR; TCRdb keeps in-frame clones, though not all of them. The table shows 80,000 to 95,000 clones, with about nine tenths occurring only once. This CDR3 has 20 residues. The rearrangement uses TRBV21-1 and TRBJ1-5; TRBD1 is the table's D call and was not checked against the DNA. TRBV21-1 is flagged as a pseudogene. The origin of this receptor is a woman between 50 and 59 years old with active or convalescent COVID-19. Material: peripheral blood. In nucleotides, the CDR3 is TGTGCCAGCAGGATGGGGTCAGGTTGGGGCAGTACTTATAGCAATCAGCCCCAGCATTTT. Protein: CASRMGSGWGSTYSNQPQHF.